A selection of T cell receptor beta chains follows, all from one sample in a study of human T cells and chemical hapten exposure. A single record per CDR3 protein comes from TCRdb applying MiXCR to the 5' RACE reads. The sample lists 110,000 or so distinct CDR3 sequences, roughly 18% seen once, with around 2.7% in the top ten. The origin of the receptors is a human donor in good health. Both conserved end residues are part of each CDR3. Each record gives: D gene, V gene, J gene, clone size, CDR3 protein, CDR3 DNA. D genes are given only for firm matches. Expanded clones get a size class; other rows say once, few or many, or leave the size out.

d_call: -; v_call: TRBV20-1; j_call: TRBJ2-7; clone_size: few; cdr3_aa: CSAPANYEQYF; cdr3_nt: TGCAGTGCACCTGCCAACTACGAGCAGTACTTC
d_call: TRBD1; v_call: TRBV15; j_call: TRBJ2-3; clone_size: few; cdr3_aa: CATSFRTGVRTDTQYF; cdr3_nt: TGTGCCACCAGCTTCCGGACAGGGGTACGCACAGATACGCAGTATTTT
d_call: -; v_call: TRBV20-1; j_call: TRBJ2-3; clone_size: -; cdr3_aa: CSARVWGDTQYF; cdr3_nt: TGCAGTGCTAGAGTATGGGGAGATACGCAGTATTTT
d_call: -; v_call: TRBV24-1; j_call: TRBJ2-1; clone_size: few; cdr3_aa: CATSDFSIGTEDEQFF; cdr3_nt: TGTGCCACCAGTGATTTCAGCATCGGGACCGAGGATGAGCAGTTCTTC
d_call: -; v_call: TRBV18; j_call: TRBJ1-2; clone_size: few; cdr3_aa: CASSPNESRGVYGYTF; cdr3_nt: TGTGCCAGCTCACCAAATGAATCCCGGGGCGTCTATGGCTACACCTTC
d_call: -; v_call: TRBV5-1; j_call: TRBJ2-5; clone_size: few; cdr3_aa: CASSPWELPGETQYF; cdr3_nt: TGCGCCAGCAGCCCCTGGGAGCTCCCGGGGGAGACCCAGTACTTC
d_call: -; v_call: TRBV6-5; j_call: TRBJ2-7; clone_size: -; cdr3_aa: CASSVDYPPYEQYF; cdr3_nt: TGTGCCAGCAGTGTCGATTATCCGCCCTACGAGCAGTACTTC
d_call: TRBD2; v_call: TRBV5-1; j_call: TRBJ2-3; clone_size: -; cdr3_aa: CASSQGLAEPFTDTQYF; cdr3_nt: TGCGCCAGCAGCCAAGGACTAGCGGAGCCATTCACAGATACGCAGTATTTT
d_call: -; v_call: TRBV7-6; j_call: TRBJ2-1; clone_size: few; cdr3_aa: CASSSINEQFF; cdr3_nt: TGTGCCAGCAGCTCCATCAATGAGCAGTTCTTC
d_call: -; v_call: TRBV10-1; j_call: TRBJ2-5; clone_size: -; cdr3_aa: CASSDNLQETQYF; cdr3_nt: TGCGCCAGCAGTGATAACTTGCAAGAGACCCAGTACTTC
d_call: -; v_call: TRBV4-1; j_call: TRBJ2-7; clone_size: few; cdr3_aa: CASSQDGGAGYREQYF; cdr3_nt: TGCGCCAGCAGCCAAGATGGGGGGGCGGGTTATCGCGAGCAGTACTTC
d_call: TRBD1; v_call: TRBV5-4; j_call: TRBJ2-3; clone_size: -; cdr3_aa: CASSLGGVGTGHTDTQYF; cdr3_nt: TGTGCCAGCAGCTTGGGAGGTGTGGGGACAGGCCACACAGATACGCAGTATTTT
d_call: -; v_call: TRBV20-1; j_call: TRBJ2-3; clone_size: -; cdr3_aa: CSARVPSDFTDTQYF; cdr3_nt: TGCAGTGCTAGAGTCCCTAGCGACTTCACAGATACGCAGTATTTT
d_call: -; v_call: TRBV18; j_call: TRBJ1-2; clone_size: few; cdr3_aa: CASSPSLSGYTF; cdr3_nt: TGTGCCAGCTCACCGAGTCTTAGTGGCTACACCTTC
d_call: TRBD2; v_call: TRBV20-1; j_call: TRBJ2-7; clone_size: -; cdr3_aa: CSARKLAGGYEQYF; cdr3_nt: TGCAGTGCTAGAAAGCTAGCGGGAGGTTACGAGCAGTACTTC
d_call: -; v_call: TRBV5-8; j_call: TRBJ1-4; clone_size: many; cdr3_aa: CASRLPGGGEKLFF; cdr3_nt: TGTGCCAGCAGGCTTCCAGGAGGTGGTGAAAAACTGTTTTTT
d_call: -; v_call: TRBV12-3/TRBV12-4; j_call: TRBJ1-1; clone_size: many; cdr3_aa: CASSFPGRRNTEAFF; cdr3_nt: TGTGCCAGCAGTTTTCCGGGACGGCGGAACACTGAAGCTTTCTTT
d_call: -; v_call: TRBV11-2; j_call: TRBJ2-1; clone_size: -; cdr3_aa: CASSPRDGLRNEQFF; cdr3_nt: TGTGCCAGCAGCCCTCGGGACGGTTTAAGGAATGAGCAGTTCTTC
d_call: -; v_call: TRBV20-1; j_call: TRBJ2-7; clone_size: -; cdr3_aa: CSARVVSNYEQYF; cdr3_nt: TGCAGTGCTAGAGTGGTCAGCAACTACGAGCAGTACTTC
d_call: -; v_call: TRBV5-1; j_call: TRBJ2-7; clone_size: few; cdr3_aa: CASSQSAYEQYF; cdr3_nt: TGCGCCAGCAGCCAAAGTGCCTACGAGCAGTACTTC
d_call: -; v_call: TRBV2; j_call: TRBJ2-5; clone_size: few; cdr3_aa: CASRWDRPKETQYF; cdr3_nt: TGTGCCAGCCGCTGGGACCGACCAAAAGAGACCCAGTACTTC
d_call: TRBD1; v_call: TRBV18; j_call: TRBJ1-4; clone_size: -; cdr3_aa: CASSPLSGTGHNEKLFF; cdr3_nt: TGTGCCAGCTCACCACTCTCCGGGACAGGCCATAATGAAAAACTGTTTTTT
d_call: TRBD2; v_call: TRBV19; j_call: TRBJ2-1; clone_size: -; cdr3_aa: CASSTLAGGGNEQFF; cdr3_nt: TGTGCCAGTAGTACGTTAGCGGGAGGGGGGAATGAGCAGTTCTTC
d_call: TRBD2; v_call: TRBV7-8; j_call: TRBJ2-1; clone_size: few; cdr3_aa: CASSPQGLADEQFF; cdr3_nt: TGTGCCAGCAGCCCTCAGGGACTAGCCGATGAGCAGTTCTTC
d_call: -; v_call: TRBV24-1; j_call: TRBJ2-3; clone_size: -; cdr3_aa: CATEGQNTDTQYF; cdr3_nt: TGTGCCACCGAAGGACAGAACACAGATACGCAGTATTTT
d_call: -; v_call: TRBV20-1; j_call: TRBJ1-1; clone_size: few; cdr3_aa: CSATQAGHTEAFF; cdr3_nt: TGCAGTGCTACTCAGGCGGGACACACTGAAGCTTTCTTT
d_call: -; v_call: TRBV6-1; j_call: TRBJ2-1; clone_size: few; cdr3_aa: CASSDATLLRVGNEQFF; cdr3_nt: TGTGCCAGCAGTGATGCTACTCTACTTAGAGTCGGGAATGAGCAGTTCTTC
d_call: -; v_call: TRBV29-1; j_call: TRBJ1-2; clone_size: many; cdr3_aa: CSVGSDYGYTF; cdr3_nt: TGCAGCGTTGGGAGTGACTATGGCTACACCTTC
d_call: -; v_call: TRBV20-1; j_call: TRBJ1-5; clone_size: few; cdr3_aa: CSAREGYGQPQHF; cdr3_nt: TGCAGTGCTAGAGAAGGGTACGGACAGCCCCAGCATTTT
d_call: TRBD2; v_call: TRBV5-1; j_call: TRBJ2-1; clone_size: -; cdr3_aa: CASSLTGTSGLNEQFF; cdr3_nt: TGCGCCAGCAGCTTGACTGGGACTAGTGGGCTCAATGAGCAGTTCTTC
d_call: -; v_call: TRBV12-3/TRBV12-4; j_call: TRBJ1-1; clone_size: few; cdr3_aa: CASSFFGLNTEAFF; cdr3_nt: TGTGCCAGCAGTTTTTTTGGGCTGAACACTGAAGCTTTCTTT
d_call: -; v_call: TRBV7-6; j_call: TRBJ2-3; clone_size: few; cdr3_aa: CASSLGGGGFTDTQYF; cdr3_nt: TGTGCCAGCAGCTTAGGAGGTGGCGGTTTCACAGATACGCAGTATTTT
d_call: -; v_call: TRBV11-2; j_call: TRBJ2-5; clone_size: -; cdr3_aa: CASSLGFPYQETQYF; cdr3_nt: TGTGCCAGCAGCTTAGGTTTCCCTTACCAAGAGACCCAGTACTTC
d_call: TRBD2; v_call: TRBV2; j_call: TRBJ2-5; clone_size: few; cdr3_aa: CASGRAGGVQETQYF; cdr3_nt: TGTGCCAGCGGTCGTGCGGGAGGGGTCCAAGAGACCCAGTACTTC
d_call: -; v_call: TRBV6-6; j_call: TRBJ2-2; clone_size: -; cdr3_aa: CASSRRNGELFF; cdr3_nt: TGTGCCAGCAGCAGACGGAACGGGGAGCTGTTTTTT
d_call: TRBD1; v_call: TRBV12-3/TRBV12-4; j_call: TRBJ1-6; clone_size: -; cdr3_aa: CASGTGTENSPLHF; cdr3_nt: TGTGCCAGCGGTACCGGGACAGAAAATTCACCCCTCCACTTT
d_call: TRBD2; v_call: TRBV30; j_call: TRBJ2-4; clone_size: few; cdr3_aa: CAWSKTSGYKNIQYF; cdr3_nt: TGTGCCTGGAGTAAGACTAGCGGGTACAAAAACATTCAGTACTTC
d_call: -; v_call: TRBV11-2; j_call: TRBJ1-1; clone_size: few; cdr3_aa: CASRPTGERGAFAEAFF; cdr3_nt: TGTGCCAGCAGACCTACCGGCGAGAGGGGCGCCTTCGCTGAAGCTTTCTTT
d_call: -; v_call: TRBV28; j_call: TRBJ2-4; clone_size: -; cdr3_aa: CASSLRYFAAPDDIAKNIQYF; cdr3_nt: TGTGCCAGCAGTTTACGGTATTTTGCGGCACCCGATGACATAGCCAAAAACATTCAGTACTTC
d_call: -; v_call: TRBV2; j_call: TRBJ1-1; clone_size: few; cdr3_aa: CASNQGWSTEAFF; cdr3_nt: TGTGCCAGCAATCAGGGCTGGAGCACTGAAGCTTTCTTT
d_call: -; v_call: TRBV5-4; j_call: TRBJ1-5; clone_size: -; cdr3_aa: CASSLDGGVGQPQHF; cdr3_nt: TGTGCCAGCAGCTTGGATGGGGGAGTGGGACAGCCCCAGCATTTT
d_call: TRBD1; v_call: TRBV3-1; j_call: TRBJ2-2; clone_size: few; cdr3_aa: CASSQGQTARNTGELFF; cdr3_nt: TGTGCCAGCAGCCAGGGACAGACCGCCAGGAACACCGGGGAGCTGTTTTTT